A selection of T cell receptor beta chains follows, all from one sample in a study of identical twins. TCRdb re-analysed the 5' RACE reads in MiXCR, keeping a single row per CDR3 protein. The sample lists just over 500,000 distinct CDR3 sequences, approximately 22% seen once, with 0.75% to 0.95% in the top ten. This sample also belongs to another study, concerning T cells expressing NK-cell markers.

The material sequenced was CD4+ T cells sorted from blood. Receptor source: a woman aged 18 to 35 in good health. Each CDR3 is given with its conserved first and last residue. The D gene is left open where the match is weak. A clone size is listed for some rows: how often the clone was seen (once, few, many), or a class if it is expanded.

DNA: TGTGCCAGCAGCCAAGTGGAGACCCAGTACTTC
CDR3: CASSQVETQYF
J: TRBJ2-5
size: many
D: .
V: TRBV3-1

DNA: TGTGCCAGCACCCTCCTAGGGGCAGATACGCAGTATTTT
CDR3: CASTLLGADTQYF
J: TRBJ2-3
size: .
D: .
V: TRBV6-1

DNA: TGTGCCATAGGGACACGGGATTCACCCCTCCACTTT
CDR3: CAIGTRDSPLHF
J: TRBJ1-6
size: few
D: .
V: TRBV10-3

DNA: TGCAGTGCTAGAGATCCCACTAGTGGCACAGATACGCAGTATTTT
CDR3: CSARDPTSGTDTQYF
J: TRBJ2-3
size: few
D: .
V: TRBV20-1

DNA: TGTGCCAGCAGTCGTAGCGGGAGGGACACCGGGGAGCTGTTTTTT
CDR3: CASSRSGRDTGELFF
J: TRBJ2-2
size: .
D: TRBD2
V: TRBV12-3/TRBV12-4

DNA: TGTGCCAGCAGCAGAGGGACGGGAAAACTGTTTTTT
CDR3: CASSRGTGKLFF
J: TRBJ1-4
size: .
D: .
V: TRBV3-1

DNA: TGCAGTGCTAGAGATTCCCCCAGGGTTGAAGAGCAGTACTTC
CDR3: CSARDSPRVEEQYF
J: TRBJ2-7
size: .
D: .
V: TRBV20-1

DNA: TGTGCCAGCAGCCCTGAGTGGGGTGAGCAGTTCTTC
CDR3: CASSPEWGEQFF
J: TRBJ2-1
size: few
D: .
V: TRBV11-2

DNA: TGTGCCAGCAGTGTACAGGGGGAATACTACGAGCAGTACTTC
CDR3: CASSVQGEYYEQYF
J: TRBJ2-7
size: many
D: TRBD1
V: TRBV2

DNA: TGCAGTGCTAGATTGCGCGGGAGCTACAATGAGCAGTTCTTC
CDR3: CSARLRGSYNEQFF
J: TRBJ2-1
size: .
D: TRBD2
V: TRBV20-1

DNA: TGTGCCAGCAGGGGTGTTAATGAGCAGTTCTTC
CDR3: CASRGVNEQFF
J: TRBJ2-1
size: .
D: .
V: TRBV7-8

DNA: TGTGCCAGCAGCTCCGGGACAGGGGGACTAGCGGGTACACAAGAGACCCAGTACTTC
CDR3: CASSSGTGGLAGTQETQYF
J: TRBJ2-5
size: .
D: .
V: TRBV11-1

DNA: TGTGCCAGCAGTTCCCCTTCCGGGGGAGGCAATCAGCCCCAGCATTTT
CDR3: CASSSPSGGGNQPQHF
J: TRBJ1-5
size: .
D: .
V: TRBV6-5

DNA: TGTGCCAGCAGTTTCTCCGGACCGGGGACCGGGGAGCTGTTTTTT
CDR3: CASSFSGPGTGELFF
J: TRBJ2-2
size: .
D: .
V: TRBV12-3/TRBV12-4

DNA: TGTGCCAGCGGCCTAAGCCCGGGACTAGCGCCTCCGAAGGCCGGGGAGCTGTTTTTT
CDR3: CASGLSPGLAPPKAGELFF
J: TRBJ2-2
size: .
D: TRBD2
V: TRBV11-1

DNA: TGTGCCAGCATGTTCGGTTTAGCCGGTGAGCAGTACTTC
CDR3: CASMFGLAGEQYF
J: TRBJ2-7
size: .
D: .
V: TRBV28

DNA: TGTGCCAGCAGCTCTGGGGTTGGGGCCAACGTCCTGACTTTC
CDR3: CASSSGVGANVLTF
J: TRBJ2-6
size: many
D: .
V: TRBV11-2

DNA: TGCAGTGCGACCCTCACTAGCGGTACGCAGTATTTT
CDR3: CSATLTSGTQYF
J: TRBJ2-3
size: .
D: TRBD2
V: TRBV20-1

DNA: TGTGCCAGCAGCTTAGTCGGTAGACAATCGTCAGAGACCCAGTACTTC
CDR3: CASSLVGRQSSETQYF
J: TRBJ2-5
size: .
D: .
V: TRBV11-2

DNA: TGCAGCGTTTACAAGGACAGGGACAACACTGAAGCTTTCTTT
CDR3: CSVYKDRDNTEAFF
J: TRBJ1-1
size: few
D: TRBD1
V: TRBV29-1

DNA: TGTGCCAGCAGCTTGGCCGGGACAGGACCCAATCAGCCCCAGCATTTT
CDR3: CASSLAGTGPNQPQHF
J: TRBJ1-5
size: .
D: TRBD1
V: TRBV5-8

DNA: TGTGCCAGCAGCATCGGGACAACCCAAGAGACCCAGTACTTC
CDR3: CASSIGTTQETQYF
J: TRBJ2-5
size: .
D: .
V: TRBV5-5

DNA: TGTGCCACCTCGACAGTCCAAGAGACCCAGTACTTC
CDR3: CATSTVQETQYF
J: TRBJ2-5
size: few
D: .
V: TRBV6-2/TRBV6-3

DNA: TGTGCCAGCAGTGGCTACTATAGCAATCAGCCCCAGCATTTT
CDR3: CASSGYYSNQPQHF
J: TRBJ1-5
size: .
D: .
V: TRBV25-1

DNA: TGTGCCACCAGCCCCCGAGGGGGACAGGGGTATTCACCCCTCCACTTT
CDR3: CATSPRGGQGYSPLHF
J: TRBJ1-6
size: .
D: TRBD1
V: TRBV15

DNA: TGTGCCAGCAGGTTTGGGGCTGGAAACACCATATATTTT
CDR3: CASRFGAGNTIYF
J: TRBJ1-3
size: .
D: .
V: TRBV12-3/TRBV12-4